This TCR beta chain was identified during a study of blood T cell repertoires in COVID-19. For the study at large: Acute and convalescent COVID-19 samples came from the United States, Italy and Spain. From T cells, B-cell-depleted T cells, or PBMCs came the material, which was cDNA or gDNA.

Per the original methods: Quantification of nucleated cells was approximated via reference gene primer amplification. Sequenced by immunoSEQ multiplex PCR; TCRdb stores in-frame clones only, minus some. The V and J calls and clone size are taken from that table; D and trimming were inferred from the DNA. The sample has approximately 75,000 clones, over 75% seen once; the top ten hold 6.9%. The length of the CDR3 is 12 residues. Germline V gene data show CDR1 as SGHVT and CDR2 as SQSDAQ. Trimming removed 3 bases from V and 5 bases from J, with 7 bases in between. The sequence was collected from a human donor in a cohort sampled during active COVID-19. Source material: peripheral blood. V usage is TRBV7-4 and J usage is TRBJ1-1; D unresolved. As DNA, the CDR3 is TGTGCCAGCAGCTTCGTCGGGACTGAAGCTTTCTTT. The encoded protein is CASSFVGTEAFF.